The 20 T cell receptor beta chains below were found in one sample sequenced in a study of blood T cell repertoires in COVID-19 (dated by TCRdb to the early 2020s). Receptors were amplified or captured by the immunoSEQ multiplex PCR assay. What TCRdb holds here is the immuneACCESS table cut down to in-frame rearrangements. Part of the clones is not present; checked against another copy, under half of the missing clones reflect an unresolved V gene, and the others are unexplained. Here the sample has over 250,000 clones; roughly 86% occur a single time. Clones ranked in the top ten supply about 1% of the sample. Material for sequencing was PBMCs or T cells enriched from blood (not recorded which). The receptors shown here come from a woman younger than 45 who had recovered from COVID-19.

The genes are TRBV27 and TRBJ1-3; 7 nucleotides agree with TRBD1. In germline, CDR1 is MNHEY, CDR2 SMNVEV (reference sequence). V gave up 5 bases and J gave up 3 bases; unmatched junction bases: 7. The CDR3 is 15 amino acids. The CDR3 coding sequence is TGTGCCAGCAGTCGGACAGGTGGTTTTGGAAACACCATATATTTT. Its translation: CASSRTGGFGNTIYF.

The chain has TRBV4-3 and TRBJ1-1, with D hard to call. CDR1 and CDR2 from the germline V gene are LGHNA and YSLEER. The ends were cut back, 1 base at V and 2 bases at J, with 8 bases in the middle. The CDR3 runs to 14 residues. The CDR3 coding sequence is TGCGCCAGCAGCCAAGTTGTCCTTAACACTGAAGCTTTCTTT. It encodes CASSQVVLNTEAFF.

The V call is TRBV27, the J call TRBJ1-2; D gene unclear. Deletions cut 3 bases from V and 4 bases from J, with 12 bases between. The CDR3 length is 14 residues. Germline V gene lookup returns CDR1 MNHEY and CDR2 SMNVEV (reference sequence). The CDR3 bases are TGTGCCAGCAGTTTCTCCGTATCCGGCTATGGCTACACCTTC. This sequence encodes CASSFSVSGYGYTF.

This chain links TRBV29-1 with TRBJ2-3; TRBD2 matches 10 bases. Germline-derived CDR1 and CDR2 are SQVTM and ANQGSEA. V lost 5 bases to trimming and J lost 1 base; unmatched junction nucleotides: 9. The length of the CDR3 is 16 residues. The CDR3 loop reads CSVTPRLAGGTDTQYF. CDR3 nucleotides: TGCAGCGTTACCCCCCGGCTAGCGGGAGGCACAGATACGCAGTATTTT.

The CDR3 DNA follows: TGTGCCAGCAGACCCGGGACAGTGAACACTGAAGCTTTCTTT. This gives the protein CASRPGTVNTEAFF. V gene TRBV27 combines with J gene TRBJ1-1; TRBD1 matches at 7 bases. The CDR3 covers 14 residues. Germline-derived CDR1 and CDR2 are MNHEY and SMNVEV (reference sequence). V shed 6 bases, J shed 0 bases, and the junction held 4 bases outside the gene matches.

This clone was picked up a small number of times. The chain uses TRBV2 and TRBJ1-5; D unclear. The CDR3 covers 15 residues. V lost 4 bases to trimming and J lost 6 bases, with 16 bases between them. CDR1 is SNHLY and CDR2 is FYNNEI in the germline V gene. The CDR3: CASSGRGGRGQPQHF. CDR3 sequence (DNA): TGTGCCAGCAGTGGGCGTGGAGGACGGGGTCAGCCCCAGCATTTT.

The chain couples TRBV4-1 to TRBJ2-4, with a possible D match to TRBD1 (6 bases). The V end was cut by 4 bases, the J end by 0 bases, with 19 bases between. From germline, CDR1 is MGHRA and CDR2 YSYEKL. This CDR3 spans 18 amino acids. The CDR3 DNA follows: TGCGCCAGCAGCCCGATTGAGGGGGTCGGACTAGCCAAAAACATTCAGTACTTC. Protein product: CASSPIEGVGLAKNIQYF.

The chain carries TRBV5-1 and TRBJ1-4, with 10 bases identical to TRBD1. Losses at the gene ends were 4 bases for V and 8 bases for J; bases not matched to a gene: 8. This CDR3 is built from 15 residues. Germline V gives CDR1 SGHRS, CDR2 YFSETQ. CDR3: CASSPDRGPGEKLFF. DNA for the CDR3: TGCGCCAGCAGCCCTGACAGGGGGCCAGGGGAAAAACTGTTTTTT.

The rearrangement joins TRBV30 to TRBJ1-1; D remains unclear. Germline V gene lookup returns CDR1 GTSNPN and CDR2 SVGIG (reference sequence). Trimming shortened V by 7 bases and J by 1 base, and 7 bases separated the two germline ends. There are 11 residues in the CDR3. The chain's CDR3 is CASGRNTEAFF. The DNA for the CDR3 is TGTGCCTCCGGGAGGAACACTGAAGCTTTCTTT. The whole variable domain, filled in from reference TRBV30 and TRBJ1-1, reads SQTIHQWPATLVQPVGSPLSLECTVEGTSNPNLYWYRQAAGRGLQLLFYSVGIGQISSEVPQNLSASRPQDRQFILSSKKLLLSDSGFYLCASGRNTEAFFGQGTRLTVV.

The V call is TRBV10-3, the J call TRBJ2-5, with D unresolved. The V gene's germline CDR1 is ENHRY and CDR2 SYGVKD. The CDR3 contains 12 residues. The V gene lost 5 bases and the J gene lost 3 bases, with 7 bases spanning the gap. The CDR3 DNA sequence: TGTGCCATCAGTTCCACAGAAGAGACCCAGTACTTC. It specifies CAISSTEETQYF.

This sequence joins TRBV10-3 and TRBJ1-2; possibly TRBD1 for D (5 bases). The germline V gene encodes CDR1 ENHRY and CDR2 SYGVKD. This CDR3 is 13 amino acids long. Trimming left V 3 bases short and J 10 bases short, with 15 bases between. The CDR3 protein is CAISEDRGAVYTF. CDR3 bases: TGTGCCATCAGTGAAGATCGCGGGGCAGTCTACACCTTC.

The chain uses TRBV3-1 (or the pseudogene TRBV3-2) and TRBJ2-7; TRBD1 might be the D (6 bases). CDR3 length: 14 amino acids. Trimming cost V 4 bases and J 9 bases, with 19 bases left between them. The germline V gene has CDR1 LGHDT and CDR2 YNNKEL (reference sequence). The CDR3 loop reads CASSLQGPPAGQYF. CDR3 nucleotides: TGTGCCAGCAGCCTCCAGGGGCCGCCGGCGGGGCAGTACTTC.

V gene TRBV30 combines with J gene TRBJ1-4, with D perhaps TRBD1 (5 bases). The CDR3 is made up of 13 amino acids. Trimming stripped 2 bases from V and 10 bases from J, with 14 bases between. Germline V gives CDR1 GTSNPN, CDR2 SVGIG (reference sequence). The CDR3 sequence is CAWSRQTGGKLFF. DNA of the CDR3: TGTGCCTGGAGTCGACAGACCGGCGGAAAACTGTTTTTT. Combining the CDR3 with reference TRBV30 and TRBJ1-4 gives the whole variable domain SQTIHQWPATLVQPVGSPLSLECTVEGTSNPNLYWYRQAAGRGLQLLFYSVGIGQISSEVPQNLSASRPQDRQFILSSKKLLLSDSGFYLCAWSRQTGGKLFFGSGTQLSVL.

The chain joins TRBV19 to TRBJ1-1, with D maybe TRBD1 (5 bases). Germline values: CDR1 LNHDA, CDR2 SQIVND (reference sequence). The CDR3 has 17 amino acids. The V and J ends lost 3 bases and 0 bases respectively, with 17 bases between them. CDR3 sequence: CASSINGQGSMNTEAFF. The CDR3 bases are TGTGCCAGTAGTATTAACGGGCAGGGCTCGATGAACACTGAAGCTTTCTTT.

This chain joins TRBV7-8 and TRBJ2-2; D remains ambiguous. Germline-derived CDR1 and CDR2 are SGHVS and FQNEAQ. This CDR3 comprises 13 residues. Trimming took off 1 base at V and 5 bases at J, with 5 bases between the two ends. The CDR3 loop reads CASSLGQTGELFF. The CDR3 nucleotides are TGTGCCAGCAGCTTAGGGCAGACCGGGGAGCTGTTTTTT.

This chain joins TRBV5-1 and TRBJ1-4; 8 positions agree with TRBD1. This CDR3 spans 15 amino acids. Germline CDR1 reads SGHRS; CDR2 reads YFSETQ. V was clipped by 0 bases and J by 8 bases; unmatched bases: 6. The CDR3 nucleotides read TGCGCCAGCAGCTTGGAAAGGACAGGGACGGAAAAACTGTTTTTT. This gives the protein CASSLERTGTEKLFF.

This chain connects TRBV30 to TRBJ2-5; D is possibly TRBD2 (5 bases). V was clipped by 0 bases and J by 0 bases, with 5 bases between them. The CDR3 is 13 residues long. CDR1 is GTSNPN, CDR2 SVGIG, per germline (reference sequence). CDR3 loop: CAWSVDYQETQYF. The CDR3 DNA follows: TGTGCCTGGAGTGTGGACTACCAAGAGACCCAGTACTTC.

The V call is TRBV19, the J call TRBJ1-6; weak D call: TRBD1 (5 bases). The V gene's germline CDR1 is LNHDA and CDR2 SQIVND (reference sequence). With 6 bases removed from V and 5 bases from J, the gap between germline ends came to 20 bases. The CDR3 is made up of 17 amino acids. The CDR3: CASRDPHRNGDNSPLHF. CDR3 DNA sequence: TGTGCCAGTAGGGACCCCCACAGGAATGGGGATAATTCACCCCTCCACTTT.

The chain carries TRBV12-3 or TRBV12-4 and TRBJ2-4, with D unresolved. The V and J ends lost 5 bases and 6 bases respectively, with 11 bases between them. This CDR3 has 13 amino acids. The CDR3 DNA follows: TGTGCCAGCAGTCCTAACCCAGGAAACATTCAGTACTTC. Translating it yields CASSPNPGNIQYF.

This clone was seen only once. V gene TRBV6-2 or TRBV6-3 combines with J gene TRBJ2-1; a possible D gene is TRBD1 (5 bases). CDR1 and CDR2 from the germline V gene are MNHEY and SVGEGT. V shed 4 bases and J shed 2 bases, with 12 bases lying between them. The CDR3 is 15 residues long. The CDR3 region is CASSSPGAAYNEQFF. CDR3 nucleotides: TGTGCCAGCAGTTCCCCTGGGGCCGCCTACAATGAGCAGTTCTTC.